The 19 T cell receptor beta chains in this list originate from one sample, sequenced in a study of cytomegalovirus exposure and HLA in healthy donors. PCR used 60 Vbeta primers and 13 Jbeta primers. Sequenced by immunoSEQ multiplex PCR; TCRdb stores in-frame clones only, minus some. Of roughly 170,000 clones in the sample, around 83% are singletons; the top ten hold 1.6%. The material sequenced was PBMCs. All receptors come from a man aged 50-59 years in good health and CMV-seronegative.

This sequence joins TRBV7-8 and TRBJ1-1; D perhaps matches TRBD1 (5 bases). V lost 5 bases, J lost 0 bases, and 13 bases lay in between. This CDR3 has 15 residues. The germline V gene encodes CDR1 SGHVS and CDR2 FQNEAQ. The CDR3 DNA is TGTGCCAGCAGCCCGCGCCGGGACTTGAACACTGAAGCTTTCTTT. This translates into CASSPRRDLNTEAFF.

The DNA of the CDR3 is TGTGCCAGCAGCTTAGTCGGGAATAGCAATCAGCCCCAGCATTTT. It specifies CASSLVGNSNQPQHF. This chain uses TRBV7-2 with TRBJ1-5; no firm D call. Germline V gene sequence: CDR1 SGHTA, CDR2 FQGNSA. V lost 1 base and J 0 bases, leaving 7 bases between the germline ends. The CDR3 length is 15 residues.

V usage is TRBV5-1 and J usage is TRBJ2-7; 10 nucleotides agree with TRBD1. CDR1 SGHRS and CDR2 YFSETQ come from the germline V gene. This CDR3 has 14 residues. The V segment lost 4 bases and the J segment 6 bases; nucleotides outside the gene matches: 7. As DNA, the CDR3 is TGCGCCAGCAGCAACGACAGGGGGCTCTCCGAGCAGTACTTC. It codes for CASSNDRGLSEQYF.

V is TRBV7-2 and J is TRBJ2-1, with 9 bases matching TRBD2. Trimming at V came to 5 bases and at J to 4 bases, leaving 12 bases not matched to a gene. The germline CDR1 and CDR2 sequences are SGHTA and FQGNSA. CDR3 length equals 17 residues. The CDR3 loop is CASSTTHLAGFYNEQFF. CDR3 nucleotides: TGTGCCAGCAGCACCACCCATCTAGCGGGGTTTTACAATGAGCAGTTCTTC.

The rearrangement joins TRBV6-5 to TRBJ2-2; 8 bases align to TRBD1. CDR1 MNHEY and CDR2 SVGAGI come from the germline V gene. The trim removed 4 bases at V and 6 bases at J, leaving 1 base unmatched. The CDR3 extends over 13 amino acids. CDR3 loop: CASSLTGAGELFF. The CDR3 nucleotides are TGTGCCAGCAGTTTGACAGGGGCCGGGGAGCTGTTTTTT.

The J gene is TRBJ2-7, the V gene TRBV5-1, with 7 bases fitting TRBD1. The germline CDR1 and CDR2 sequences are SGHRS and YFSETQ. The CDR3 consists of 15 residues. V was clipped by 3 bases and J by 3 bases; unmatched bases: 9. The CDR3 sequence is CASSSLPGQNYEQYF. The CDR3 DNA follows: TGCGCCAGCAGCTCCCTACCGGGACAGAACTACGAGCAGTACTTC.

CDR3 coding DNA: TGTGCCAGCAGCTTAGGCCTGGGCAGGGCCCAGCATTTT. Protein sequence: CASSLGLGRAQHF. V and J are TRBV7-9 and TRBJ1-5; tentatively, D is TRBD1 (5 bases). The germline V and J ends were trimmed by 1 base and 11 bases, with 12 bases remaining between them. CDR3 length: 13 residues. Looked up from germline, CDR1 is SEHNR and CDR2 is FQNEAQ (reference sequence).

In this sample, this clone turned up once. V gene TRBV4-2 combines with J gene TRBJ2-1; TRBD2 agrees at 9 bases. Germline CDR1 reads LGHNA; CDR2 reads YNFKEQ. The CDR3 contains 15 residues. The V segment lost 6 bases and the J segment 7 bases; nucleotides outside the gene matches: 10. The CDR3 DNA follows: TGTGCCAGCAGTTCCGGGACTAGCAATGCAAATGAGCAGTTCTTC. Translating gives CASSSGTSNANEQFF.

J is TRBJ1-5 and V is TRBV19, with D possibly TRBD1 on 6 matching bases. From germline, CDR1 is LNHDA and CDR2 SQIVND (reference sequence). The CDR3 has 16 residues. V was cut by 3 bases and J by 6 bases, with 18 bases left in between. CDR3 coding DNA: TGTGCCAGTAGTATTGCACAGGGAGGGCAGGGTCAGCCCCAGCATTTT. Protein: CASSIAQGGQGQPQHF.

In this sample, this clone turned up a few times. The chain carries TRBV7-2 and TRBJ2-7; 9 bases match TRBD1. The CDR3 is 16 residues long. From germline, CDR1 is SGHTA and CDR2 FQGNSA. V was clipped by 4 bases and J by 3 bases; unmatched bases: 10. Here the CDR3 DNA reads TGTGCCAGCAGCTCAATAACGAGACAGGGGGTCTACGAGCAGTACTTC. It translates to CASSSITRQGVYEQYF.

This chain connects TRBV5-1 to TRBJ2-3; 12 bases map to TRBD1. Trimming at V came to 4 bases and at J to 4 bases, leaving 4 bases not matched to a gene. Germline V gene lookup returns CDR1 SGHRS and CDR2 YFSETQ. The CDR3 length is 15 residues. CDR3 sequence: CASSLGQGASDTQYF. CDR3 sequence (DNA): TGCGCCAGCAGCCTGGGACAGGGGGCATCAGATACGCAGTATTTT.

There are a few counts of this clone. The rearrangement uses TRBV15 and TRBJ2-3; 8 nucleotides match TRBD2. Germline values: CDR1 LNHNV, CDR2 YYDKDF (reference sequence). CDR3 length: 17 residues. J gave up 0 bases and V 0 bases, and 5 bases lay outside the gene matches. CDR3 loop: CATSRDRLARSTDTQYF. The CDR3, as DNA: TGTGCCACCAGCAGAGATCGACTAGCGAGAAGCACAGATACGCAGTATTTT.

This sequence joins TRBV7-2 and TRBJ1-1, with D uncertain. The CDR3 contains 16 residues. The germline V and J ends were trimmed by 5 bases and 0 bases, with 16 bases remaining between them. Looked up from germline, CDR1 is SGHTA and CDR2 is FQGNSA. CDR3 loop: CASSPQAQTLNTEAFF. Written as DNA, the CDR3 is TGTGCCAGCAGCCCTCAGGCTCAAACCTTGAACACTGAAGCTTTCTTT.

The J gene is TRBJ2-1, the V gene TRBV7-3, with 10 bases identical to TRBD2. Germline V gives CDR1 SGHTA, CDR2 FQGTGA. J was trimmed by 3 bases and V by 4 bases; bases with no gene match: 6. The CDR3 spans 16 residues. CDR3 sequence (DNA): TGTGCCAGCAGCTCCCCCCTAGCGGGGGTCTACAATGAGCAGTTCTTC. This sequence encodes CASSSPLAGVYNEQFF.

The table lists this clone with a few counts. This chain joins TRBV2 and TRBJ2-1; 15 nucleotides align to TRBD2. The V gene end was trimmed by 7 bases and the J gene end by 6 bases; junction bases not matched to a gene: 4. This CDR3 is built from 15 residues. CDR1 is SNHLY and CDR2 is FYNNEI in the germline V gene. In DNA, the CDR3 is TGTGCCAGCAAACGGACTAGCGGGGGGGCCAATGAGCAGTTCTTC. Translated, it gives CASKRTSGGANEQFF.

The chain carries TRBV28 and TRBJ1-1; possibly TRBD1 for D (6 bases). CDR1 is MDHEN, CDR2 SYDVKM, per germline. CDR3 length equals 14 residues. V was shortened by 7 bases and J by 1 base, with 13 bases between the two germline ends. This chain's CDR3 is CASTRGGPNTEAFF. For the CDR3, the DNA is TGTGCCAGCACCCGGGGGGGCCCGAACACTGAAGCTTTCTTT. Together with reference TRBV28 and TRBJ1-1, the CDR3 gives the full variable domain: DVKVTQSSRYLVKRTGEKVFLECVQDMDHENMFWYRQDPGLGLRLIYFSYDVKMKEKGDIPEGYSVSREKKERFSLILESASTNQTSMYLCASTRGGPNTEAFFGQGTRLTVV.

The chain joins TRBV4-3 to TRBJ2-5; TRBD2 agrees at 15 bases. The CDR3 contains 20 residues. Germline CDR1 is LGHNA and CDR2 is YSLEER. The junction had 12 bases not matched to a gene; V was cut back by 3 bases and J by 1 base. In DNA form, the CDR3 reads TGCGCCAGCAGCCACAGATTACCGGGACTAGCGGGGGGCCGCCAAGAGACCCAGTACTTC. Translation gives CASSHRLPGLAGGRQETQYF.

V and J are TRBV28 and TRBJ2-7; D gene uncertain. Trimming cost V 4 bases and J 5 bases, with 15 bases left between them. CDR3 length equals 14 residues. CDR1 is MDHEN, CDR2 SYDVKM, per germline. This CDR3 is CASSSPVRSHEQYF. The CDR3 coding sequence is TGTGCCAGCAGTTCCCCTGTCCGGAGCCACGAGCAGTACTTC.

This chain uses TRBV10-3 with TRBJ1-2; 8 bases map to TRBD1. The germline V gene has CDR1 ENHRY and CDR2 SYGVKD. The CDR3 is made up of 15 amino acids. The junction had 11 bases not matched to a gene; V was cut back by 7 bases and J by 4 bases. The CDR3 sequence is CAITDGQGGFYGYTF. CDR3 in DNA: TGTGCCATCACCGACGGACAGGGTGGTTTCTATGGCTACACCTTC.